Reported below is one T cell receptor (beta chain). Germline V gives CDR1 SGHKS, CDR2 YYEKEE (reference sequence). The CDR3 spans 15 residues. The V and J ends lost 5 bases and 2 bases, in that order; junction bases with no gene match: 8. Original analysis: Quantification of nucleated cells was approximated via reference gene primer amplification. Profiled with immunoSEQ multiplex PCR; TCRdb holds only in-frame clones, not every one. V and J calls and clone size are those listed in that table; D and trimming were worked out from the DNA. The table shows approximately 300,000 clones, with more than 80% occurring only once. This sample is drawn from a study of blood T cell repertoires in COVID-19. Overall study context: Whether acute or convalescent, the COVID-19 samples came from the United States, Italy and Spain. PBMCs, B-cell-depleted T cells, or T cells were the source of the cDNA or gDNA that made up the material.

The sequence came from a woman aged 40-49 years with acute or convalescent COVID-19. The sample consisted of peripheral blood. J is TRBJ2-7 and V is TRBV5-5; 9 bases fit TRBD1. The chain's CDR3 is CASSRDRGFPYEQYV. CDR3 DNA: TGTGCCAGCAGTCGTGACAGGGGGTTTCCCTACGAGCAGTACGTC.